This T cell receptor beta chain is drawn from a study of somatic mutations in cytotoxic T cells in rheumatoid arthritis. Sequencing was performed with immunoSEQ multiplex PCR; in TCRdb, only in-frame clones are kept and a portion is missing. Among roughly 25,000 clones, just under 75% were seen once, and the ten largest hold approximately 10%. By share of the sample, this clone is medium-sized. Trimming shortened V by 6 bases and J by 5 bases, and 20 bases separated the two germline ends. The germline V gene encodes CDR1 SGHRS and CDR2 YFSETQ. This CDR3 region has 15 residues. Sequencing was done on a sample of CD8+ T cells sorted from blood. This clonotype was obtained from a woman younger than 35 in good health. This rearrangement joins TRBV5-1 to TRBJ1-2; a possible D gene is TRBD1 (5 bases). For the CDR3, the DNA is TGCGCCAGCAACCCCGAGGGCGGGGCGCCATATGGCTACACCTTC. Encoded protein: CASNPEGGAPYGYTF.